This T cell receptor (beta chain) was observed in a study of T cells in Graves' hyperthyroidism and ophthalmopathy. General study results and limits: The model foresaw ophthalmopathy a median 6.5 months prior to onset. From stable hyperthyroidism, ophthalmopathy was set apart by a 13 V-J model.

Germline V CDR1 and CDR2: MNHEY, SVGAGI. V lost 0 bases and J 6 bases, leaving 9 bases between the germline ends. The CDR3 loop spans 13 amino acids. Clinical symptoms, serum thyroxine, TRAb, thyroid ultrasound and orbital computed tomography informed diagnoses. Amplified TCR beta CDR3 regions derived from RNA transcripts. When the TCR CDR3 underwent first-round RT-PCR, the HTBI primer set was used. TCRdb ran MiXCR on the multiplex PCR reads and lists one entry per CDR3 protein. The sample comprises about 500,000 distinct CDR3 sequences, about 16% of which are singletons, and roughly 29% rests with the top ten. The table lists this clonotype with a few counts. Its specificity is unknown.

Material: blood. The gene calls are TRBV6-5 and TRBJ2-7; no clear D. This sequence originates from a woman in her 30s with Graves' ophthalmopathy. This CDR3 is CASSYSDAIEQYF. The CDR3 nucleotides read TGTGCCAGCAGTTACTCGGACGCCATCGAGCAGTACTTC.